Sequencing of this T cell receptor beta chain was carried out in a study of blood T cell repertoires in COVID-19. Overall study: Samples of COVID-19 (acute and convalescent) were obtained from the United States, Italy and Spain. T cells, B-cell-depleted T cells, or PBMCs supplied cDNA or gDNA.

Germline CDR1 PRHDT, CDR2 FYEKMQ (reference sequence). The CDR3 has 13 amino acids. Trimming took 3 bases from V and 3 from J, leaving 8 bases between them. In the original analysis: Cell counts per sample came from amplifying reference gene primers. Assay: immunoSEQ multiplex PCR; the TCRdb copy retains only in-frame clones and omits some. V, J and clone size reflect that table, while D and trimming were determined from the DNA. The top ten clones hold 35% to 45% of a sample with about 60,000 clones, about 84% of them seen once. The receptor was isolated from a human donor in a cohort sampled during active COVID-19. This chain uses TRBV13 with TRBJ1-1; tentative D call: TRBD1 (6 bases). Sequenced sample: peripheral blood. This CDR3 reads CASSFNRDTEAFF. CDR3 coding DNA: TGTGCCAGCAGCTTTAACAGGGACACTGAAGCTTTCTTT.